The 30 T cell receptor beta chains given below trace back to one sample, sequenced in a study of beta chain features in type 1 diabetes. General study results and limits: There was a moderate but significant shortening of TCRB CDR3s in all four CD4+ subsets of Type 1 diabetes patients.

These receptors are not linked to any known antigen. Investigators reverse transcribed all isolated RNA, so they sequenced expressed TCRB transcripts. Only in-frame clones appear in the TCRdb table, and some are missing; sequencing was by immunoSEQ multiplex PCR. The sample lists 250,000 to 300,000 clones, around 24% occurring once. The sample comprised naive CD4+ T cells from blood. All receptors come from a woman aged 25 to 45 with type 1 diabetes.

This clone was observed a handful of times. CDR3: CASASGSDEQYF. Here the CDR3 DNA reads TGTGCCAGCGCTAGCGGGAGCGACGAGCAGTACTTC. This chain uses TRBV28 with TRBJ2-7; 10 bases map to TRBD2. Per the germline V gene, CDR1 is MDHEN and CDR2 is SYDVKM. The V gene end was trimmed by 8 bases and the J gene end by 5 bases; junction bases not matched to a gene: 3. The CDR3 extends over 12 amino acids. The entire variable domain, with the rest obtained from reference TRBV28 and TRBJ2-7, is as follows: DVKVTQSSRYLVKRTGEKVFLECVQDMDHENMFWYRQDPGLGLRLIYFSYDVKMKEKGDIPEGYSVSREKKERFSLILESASTNQTSMYLCASASGSDEQYFGPGTRLTVT.

Concerning this clone itself: The sample carries other DNA sequences with the same CDR3. The rearrangement joins TRBV6-6 to TRBJ2-1, with a possible D match to TRBD2 (5 bases). Trimming took off 5 bases at V and 8 bases at J, with 7 bases between the two ends. The CDR3 covers 11 residues. CDR1 and CDR2 (germline): MNHNY, SVGAGI (reference sequence). CDR3 nucleotide sequence: TGTGCCAGCAGTCCGCGGGATGAGCAGTTCTTC. Residues: CASSPRDEQFF.

The J gene is TRBJ2-2, the V gene TRBV29-1, with 7 bases that match TRBD2. The germline V gene has CDR1 SQVTM and CDR2 ANQGSEA. The CDR3 length is 17 residues. The junction had 17 bases not matched to a gene; V was cut back by 6 bases and J by 4 bases. For the CDR3, the DNA is TGCAGCGTGGACCACGGCGCGGGAGAGTCCACCACCGGGGAGCTGTTTTTT. Residues: CSVDHGAGESTTGELFF.

This sequence joins TRBV9 and TRBJ2-1; 8 bases fit TRBD2. Germline CDR1 is SGDLS and CDR2 is YYNGEE. V lost 0 bases, J lost 1 base, and 6 bases stayed unmatched. CDR3 length: 17 residues. The CDR3 DNA follows: TGTGCCAGCAGCGTAGCCGGAGCGGGAGCGTCCTACAATGAGCAGTTCTTC. It specifies CASSVAGAGASYNEQFF.

V and J are TRBV18 and TRBJ2-5; D is perhaps TRBD2 (5 bases). The CDR3 has 14 residues. The ends were cut back, 3 bases at V and 5 bases at J, with 13 bases in the middle. Germline lookup yields CDR1 KGHSH and CDR2 LQKENI. The CDR3 loop reads CASSPQRSGETQYF. The CDR3 nucleotides read TGTGCCAGCTCACCCCAGCGGAGTGGGGAGACCCAGTACTTC.

V is TRBV18 and J is TRBJ1-5; 7 nucleotides match TRBD1. With V trimmed by 1 base and J by 3 bases, 6 bases remained unmatched. The CDR3 runs to 16 residues. Germline V gene sequence: CDR1 KGHSH, CDR2 LQKENI. The CDR3 spells CASSPQAGGNNQPQHF. CDR3 nucleotides: TGTGCCAGCTCACCACAGGCAGGGGGTAACAATCAGCCCCAGCATTTT. Looking up the rest from reference TRBV18 and TRBJ1-5 gives the full variable domain: NAGVMQNPRHLVRRRGQEARLRCSPMKGHSHVYWYRQLPEEGLKFMVYLQKENIIDESGMPKERFSAEFPKEGPSILRIQQVVRGDSAAYFCASSPQAGGNNQPQHFGDGTRLSIL.

This clone occurred a few times. The chain carries TRBV18 and TRBJ1-1, with D possibly matching TRBD1 (5 bases). From germline, CDR1 is KGHSH and CDR2 LQKENI. V was trimmed by 3 bases and J by 3 bases, leaving 8 bases between them. The CDR3 consists of 13 residues. In DNA, the CDR3 is TGTGCCAGCTCACCTCAGGGCCACACTGAAGCTTTCTTT. Encoded protein: CASSPQGHTEAFF.

The chain couples TRBV4-1 to TRBJ2-2, with 11 nucleotides matching TRBD1. Germline lookup yields CDR1 MGHRA and CDR2 YSYEKL. This CDR3 comprises 14 residues. The ends lost 5 bases at V and 7 bases at J; junction bases unmatched: 3. The CDR3 region is CASSRTGGSGELFF. CDR3 in DNA: TGCGCCAGCAGCAGGACAGGGGGCAGCGGGGAGCTGTTTTTT.

Here the CDR3 DNA reads TGCAGCGTTGATTCCGGGAGTGGTTACAATGAGCAGTTCTTC. Translation gives CSVDSGSGYNEQFF. The chain couples TRBV29-1 to TRBJ2-1; TRBD2 is a possible D gene (6 bases). Germline CDR1 reads SQVTM; CDR2 reads ANQGSEA. Trimming removed 3 bases from V and 4 bases from J, with 13 bases in between. CDR3 length: 14 residues.

The chain links TRBV4-1 to TRBJ1-1; 8 bases match TRBD1. Germline CDR1 is MGHRA and CDR2 is YSYEKL. V lost 3 bases to trimming and J lost 4 bases; unmatched junction nucleotides: 4. The CDR3 length is 14 residues. The DNA for the CDR3 is TGCGCCAGCAGCCATCCCACAGGGGGCACTGAAGCTTTCTTT. The encoded protein is CASSHPTGGTEAFF.

This sequence joins TRBV6-5 and TRBJ2-3; TRBD2 agrees at 10 bases. CDR3 length: 16 residues. Germline-derived CDR1 and CDR2 are MNHEY and SVGAGI. The junction had 6 bases not matched to a gene; V was cut back by 4 bases and J by 2 bases. The CDR3 region is CASSWASGSNTDTQYF. The CDR3 nucleotides are TGTGCCAGCAGTTGGGCTAGCGGGAGTAACACAGATACGCAGTATTTT.

V gene TRBV25-1 combines with J gene TRBJ2-3; possibly TRBD2 for D (6 bases). The germline V gene encodes CDR1 MGHDK and CDR2 SYGVNS. Deletions cut 5 bases from V and 5 bases from J, with 14 bases between. CDR3 size: 14 residues. This chain's CDR3 is CASSMWRAKDTQYF. The CDR3 DNA reads TGTGCCAGCAGTATGTGGAGGGCCAAAGATACGCAGTATTTT.

A few counts support this clone. The gene calls are TRBV7-9 and TRBJ1-1; 7 nucleotides line up with TRBD1. The CDR3 is made up of 14 amino acids. J was trimmed by 2 bases and V by 5 bases; bases with no gene match: 5. The germline gives CDR1 SEHNR, CDR2 FQNEAQ (reference sequence). The CDR3 protein is CASSLGQINTEAFF. The DNA for the CDR3 is TGTGCCAGCAGCCTGGGACAGATCAACACTGAAGCTTTCTTT. The entire variable domain, with the rest obtained from reference TRBV7-9 and TRBJ1-1, is as follows: DTGVSQNPRHKITKRGQNVTFRCDPISEHNRLYWYRQTLGQGPEFLTYFQNEAQLEKSRLLSDRFSAERPKGSFSTLEIQRTEQGDSAMYLCASSLGQINTEAFFGQGTRLTVV.

The chain is built from TRBV2 and TRBJ2-1; possible D gene TRBD1, 6 bases. Trimming removed 6 bases at V and 4 bases at J, with 25 bases between. The CDR3 loop spans 18 amino acids. Germline CDR1 is SNHLY and CDR2 is FYNNEI. This CDR3 reads CASRAYGAGVGQYNEQFF. CDR3 bases: TGTGCCAGCAGGGCCTATGGGGCGGGTGTAGGACAGTACAATGAGCAGTTCTTC.

This clone was seen more than once but under ten times. V and J are TRBV7-9 and TRBJ2-2; a possible D gene is TRBD2 (6 bases). This CDR3 has 15 residues. Trimming took off 2 bases at V and 2 bases at J, with 9 bases between the two ends. Germline V gives CDR1 SEHNR, CDR2 FQNEAQ (reference sequence). CDR3 sequence (DNA): TGTGCCAGCAGCTTAATGCGGGAAAACACCGGGGAGCTGTTTTTT. It encodes CASSLMRENTGELFF.

This clone showed up just a few times. The V gene is TRBV11-2, the J gene TRBJ2-1; a weak D match, TRBD1 (6 bases). The germline V gene encodes CDR1 SGHAT and CDR2 FQNNGV. This CDR3 has 13 residues. V was trimmed by 5 bases and J by 4 bases, leaving 9 bases between them. CDR3 protein: CASSKDRYNEQFF. The CDR3 DNA reads TGTGCCAGCAGCAAAGACAGGTACAATGAGCAGTTCTTC.

This clone came up a few times. Other DNA sequences in the same sample also yield this CDR3. V usage is TRBV19 and J usage is TRBJ2-1; D not resolved. The V gene lost 4 bases and the J gene lost 0 bases, with 7 bases spanning the gap. The germline CDR1 and CDR2 sequences are LNHDA and SQIVND (reference sequence). This CDR3 comprises 14 residues. The CDR3 DNA sequence: TGTGCCAGTAGTAGAGGAAGCTCCTACAATGAGCAGTTCTTC. This sequence encodes CASSRGSSYNEQFF. Full variable domain (rest looked up from reference TRBV19 and TRBJ2-1): DGGITQSPKYLFRKEGQNVTLSCEQNLNHDAMYWYRQDPGQGLRLIYYSQIVNDFQKGDIAEGYSVSREKKESFPLTVTSAQKNPTAFYLCASSRGSSYNEQFFGPGTRLTVL.

This clone was seen only a few times. J is TRBJ2-1 and V is TRBV5-1, with D possibly being TRBD2 (6 bases). Between the trimmed V and J ends, which lost 0 bases and 0 bases, there was a span of 10 bases. This CDR3 is 16 amino acids long. Germline-derived CDR1 and CDR2 are SGHRS and YFSETQ. This chain's CDR3 is CASSLEQGGSYNEQFF. CDR3 sequence (DNA): TGCGCCAGCAGCTTGGAGCAGGGAGGCTCCTACAATGAGCAGTTCTTC.

The genes are TRBV13 and TRBJ2-7, with 10 bases that match TRBD1. After removal of 5 bases from V and 2 bases from J, the junction contained 9 bases not matched to a gene. Germline V gene lookup returns CDR1 PRHDT and CDR2 FYEKMQ (reference sequence). This CDR3 contains 16 residues. The CDR3 loop is CASSRLGQGPTYEQYF. The CDR3 nucleotides read TGTGCCAGCAGCCGCTTGGGACAGGGGCCAACCTACGAGCAGTACTTC.

This clone occurred once. The DNA of the CDR3 is TGTGCCAGCAGCGTTGATAGCGGGAGGGCAAACACCGGGGAGCTGTTTTTT. Protein product: CASSVDSGRANTGELFF. The chain has TRBV5-4 and TRBJ2-2; 11 bases fit TRBD2. The V and J ends lost 4 bases and 2 bases, in that order; junction bases with no gene match: 7. The length of the CDR3 is 17 residues. The V gene's germline CDR1 is SGHNT and CDR2 YYREEE (reference sequence).

The chain recombines TRBV9 with TRBJ2-2; D might be TRBD1 (6 bases). The ends were cut back, 1 base at V and 3 bases at J, with 13 bases in the middle. This CDR3 region has 16 residues. Per the germline V gene, CDR1 is SGDLS and CDR2 is YYNGEE. CDR3 sequence (DNA): TGTGCCAGCAGCGTAAATGTGGGACATGACACCGGGGAGCTGTTTTTT. Translation: CASSVNVGHDTGELFF.

The J gene is TRBJ2-5, the V gene TRBV30; TRBD2 matches 14 bases. The germline CDR1 and CDR2 sequences are GTSNPN and SVGIG (reference sequence). V shed 1 base and J 3 bases; nucleotides not matched to a gene: 7. The length of the CDR3 is 17 residues. The CDR3 DNA reads TGTGCCTGGAGTGCATGGAGACTAGCGGGAGGGGAAGAGACCCAGTACTTC. As protein: CAWSAWRLAGGEETQYF. The whole variable domain, filled in from reference TRBV30 and TRBJ2-5, reads SQTIHQWPATLVQPVGSPLSLECTVEGTSNPNLYWYRQAAGRGLQLLFYSVGIGQISSEVPQNLSASRPQDRQFILSSKKLLLSDSGFYLCAWSAWRLAGGEETQYFGPGTRLLVL.

In its sample, this clone was seen a few times. In DNA, the CDR3 is TGTGCCAGCAGCGTAAGGGAGGACCCCGGCTTCGAGCAGTACTTC. It codes for CASSVREDPGFEQYF. The chain uses TRBV9 and TRBJ2-7, with D perhaps matching TRBD2 (6 bases). CDR3 size: 15 residues. V was shortened by 1 base and J by 6 bases, with 17 bases between the two germline ends. Per the germline V gene, CDR1 is SGDLS and CDR2 is YYNGEE.

The V call is TRBV7-3, the J call TRBJ2-3, with D maybe TRBD2 (5 bases). CDR3 length: 12 amino acids. Trimming shortened V by 8 bases and J by 0 bases, and 6 bases separated the two germline ends. Per the germline V gene, CDR1 is SGHTA and CDR2 is FQGTGA. The CDR3 reads CASGGSTDTQYF. In nucleotides, the CDR3 is TGTGCCAGCGGCGGGAGCACAGATACGCAGTATTTT.

CDR3 in DNA: TGTGCCAGCAGTCCGGGACAGTCTAAAGAGACCCAGTACTTC. Encoded protein: CASSPGQSKETQYF. The V and J genes are TRBV28 and TRBJ2-5, with TRBD1 identical over 7 bases. There are 14 residues in the CDR3. Germline-derived CDR1 and CDR2 are MDHEN and SYDVKM. Losses at the gene ends were 5 bases for V and 3 bases for J; bases not matched to a gene: 6.

The chain combines TRBV29-1 with TRBJ1-3; D gene unclear. The CDR3 spans 16 residues. CDR1 and CDR2 (germline): SQVTM, ANQGSEA. With 0 bases removed from V and 2 bases from J, the gap between germline ends came to 14 bases. CDR3 amino acids: CSVEDVGRNAGNTIYF. CDR3 bases: TGCAGCGTTGAAGATGTGGGCAGAAACGCTGGAAACACCATATATTTT.

The chain is built from TRBV4-1 and TRBJ2-1, with TRBD2 matching over 11 bases. This CDR3 comprises 15 residues. V shed 1 base, J shed 6 bases, and the junction held 2 bases outside the gene matches. Germline-derived CDR1 and CDR2 are MGHRA and YSYEKL. The DNA for the CDR3 is TGCGCCAGCAGCCAAGCTAGCGGGAGGATCAATGAGCAGTTCTTC. Encoded protein: CASSQASGRINEQFF.

The chain has TRBV11-2 and TRBJ2-7; D might be TRBD1 (5 bases). V lost 3 bases, J lost 3 bases, and 9 bases lay in between. Germline V CDR1 and CDR2: SGHAT, FQNNGV. This CDR3 region has 13 residues. The CDR3, as DNA: TGTGCCAGCAGCTTGCGACAGATCTACGAGCAGTACTTC. It encodes CASSLRQIYEQYF. Together with reference TRBV11-2 and TRBJ2-7, the CDR3 gives the full variable domain: EAGVAQSPRYKIIEKRQSVAFWCNPISGHATLYWYQQILGQGPKLLIQFQNNGVVDDSQLPKDRFSAERLKGVDSTLKIQPAKLEDSAVYLCASSLRQIYEQYFGPGTRLTVT.

The genes are TRBV9 and TRBJ1-5; the match to TRBD1 covers 9 bases. This CDR3 is built from 14 residues. Germline V lookup: CDR1 SGDLS, CDR2 YYNGEE. The trim removed 4 bases at V and 6 bases at J, leaving 5 bases unmatched. CDR3 bases: TGTGCCAGCAGCTCGGGACAGGGACTTCAGCCCCAGCATTTT. As protein: CASSSGQGLQPQHF. Filled out from reference TRBV9 and TRBJ1-5, the complete variable domain reads DSGVTQTPKHLITATGQRVTLRCSPRSGDLSVYWYQQSLDQGLQFLIQYYNGEERAKGNILERFSAQQFPDLHSELNLSSLELGDSALYFCASSSGQGLQPQHFGDGTRLSIL.

Only a few counts were recorded for this clone. The CDR3 DNA follows: TGCAGCCTTCTACTAGCGGGAGTGACAGATACGCAGTATTTT. It is translated as CSLLLAGVTDTQYF. The genes are TRBV29-1 and TRBJ2-3; 11 bases match TRBD2. The CDR3 length is 14 residues. Germline V CDR1 and CDR2: SQVTM, ANQGSEA. V was clipped by 8 bases and J by 3 bases; unmatched bases: 7.